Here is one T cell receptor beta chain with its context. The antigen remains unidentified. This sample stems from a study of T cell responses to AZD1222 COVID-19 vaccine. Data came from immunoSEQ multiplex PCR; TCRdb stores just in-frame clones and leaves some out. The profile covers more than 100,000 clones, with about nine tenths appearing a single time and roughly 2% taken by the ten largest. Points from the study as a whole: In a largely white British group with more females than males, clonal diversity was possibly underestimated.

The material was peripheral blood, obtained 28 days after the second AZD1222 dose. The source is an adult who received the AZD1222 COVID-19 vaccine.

CDR3 nucleotides: TGCGCCAGCAGCACTCGACTAGCGGGATACAATGAGCAGTTCTTC. As protein: CASSTRLAGYNEQFF. The chain links TRBV5-1 to TRBJ2-1, with 11 bases lining up with TRBD2. V was clipped by 4 bases and J by 4 bases; unmatched bases: 4. The CDR3 is 15 residues long. Germline V gene sequence: CDR1 SGHRS, CDR2 YFSETQ.